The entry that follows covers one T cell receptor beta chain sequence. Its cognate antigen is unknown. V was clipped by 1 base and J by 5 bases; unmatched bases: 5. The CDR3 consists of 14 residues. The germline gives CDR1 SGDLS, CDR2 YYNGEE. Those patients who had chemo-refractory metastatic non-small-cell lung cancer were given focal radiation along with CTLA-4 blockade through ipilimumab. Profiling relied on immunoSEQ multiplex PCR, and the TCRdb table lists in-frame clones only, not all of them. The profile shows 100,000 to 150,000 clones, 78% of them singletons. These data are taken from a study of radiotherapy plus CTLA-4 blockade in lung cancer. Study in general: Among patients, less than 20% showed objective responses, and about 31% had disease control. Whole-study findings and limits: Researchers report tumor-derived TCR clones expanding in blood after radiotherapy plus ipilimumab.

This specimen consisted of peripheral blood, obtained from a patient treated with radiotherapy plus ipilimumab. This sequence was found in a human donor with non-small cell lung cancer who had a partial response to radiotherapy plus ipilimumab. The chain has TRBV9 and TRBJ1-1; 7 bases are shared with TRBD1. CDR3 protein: CASSVQTGRTEAFF. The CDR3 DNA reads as TGTGCCAGCAGCGTACAGACAGGGCGGACTGAAGCTTTCTTT.